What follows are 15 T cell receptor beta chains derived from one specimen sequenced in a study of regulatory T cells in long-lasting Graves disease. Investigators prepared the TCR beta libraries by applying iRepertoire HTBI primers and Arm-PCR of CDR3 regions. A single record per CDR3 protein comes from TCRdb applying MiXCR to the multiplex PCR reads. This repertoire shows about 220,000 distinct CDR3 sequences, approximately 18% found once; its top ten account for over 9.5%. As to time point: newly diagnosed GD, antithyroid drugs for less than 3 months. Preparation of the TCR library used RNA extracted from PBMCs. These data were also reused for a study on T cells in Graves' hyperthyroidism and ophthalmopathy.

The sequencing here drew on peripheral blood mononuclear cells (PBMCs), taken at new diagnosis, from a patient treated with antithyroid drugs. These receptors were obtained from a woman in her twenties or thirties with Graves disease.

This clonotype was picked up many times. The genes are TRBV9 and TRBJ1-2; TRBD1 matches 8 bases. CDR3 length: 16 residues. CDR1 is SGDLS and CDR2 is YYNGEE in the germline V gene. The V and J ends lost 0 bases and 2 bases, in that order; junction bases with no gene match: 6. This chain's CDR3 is CASSVGAGGTNYGYTF. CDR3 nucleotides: TGTGCCAGCAGCGTAGGGGCAGGGGGCACAAACTATGGCTACACCTTC.

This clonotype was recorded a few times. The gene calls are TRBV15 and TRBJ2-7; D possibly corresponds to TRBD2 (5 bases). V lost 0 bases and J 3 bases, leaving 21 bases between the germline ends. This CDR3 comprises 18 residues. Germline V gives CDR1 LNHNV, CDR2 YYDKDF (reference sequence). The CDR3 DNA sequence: TGTGCCACCAGCAGAGATCGAGGACTCTCAACGGGAAACTACGAGCAGTACTTC. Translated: CATSRDRGLSTGNYEQYF.

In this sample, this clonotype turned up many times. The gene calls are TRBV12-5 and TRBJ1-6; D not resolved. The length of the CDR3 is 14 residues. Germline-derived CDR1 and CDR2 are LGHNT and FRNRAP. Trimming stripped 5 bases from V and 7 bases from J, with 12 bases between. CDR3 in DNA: TGTGCTAGTGGTCCCCCCGGATTGAATTCACCCCTCCACTTT. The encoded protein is CASGPPGLNSPLHF.

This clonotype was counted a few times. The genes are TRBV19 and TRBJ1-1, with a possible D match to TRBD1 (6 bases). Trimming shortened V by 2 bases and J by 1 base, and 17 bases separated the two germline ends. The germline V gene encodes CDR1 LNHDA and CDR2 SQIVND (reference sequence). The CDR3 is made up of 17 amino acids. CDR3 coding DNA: TGTGCCAGTAGTATACGGGGGGCTATTAGGACGAACACTGAAGCTTTCTTT. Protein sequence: CASSIRGAIRTNTEAFF.

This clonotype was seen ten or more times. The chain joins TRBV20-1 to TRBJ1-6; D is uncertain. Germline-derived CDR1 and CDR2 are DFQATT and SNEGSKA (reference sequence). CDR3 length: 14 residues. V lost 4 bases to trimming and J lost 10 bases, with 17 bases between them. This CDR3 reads CSAIGWQEESPLHF. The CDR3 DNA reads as TGCAGTGCTATCGGTTGGCAGGAGGAATCACCCCTCCACTTT.

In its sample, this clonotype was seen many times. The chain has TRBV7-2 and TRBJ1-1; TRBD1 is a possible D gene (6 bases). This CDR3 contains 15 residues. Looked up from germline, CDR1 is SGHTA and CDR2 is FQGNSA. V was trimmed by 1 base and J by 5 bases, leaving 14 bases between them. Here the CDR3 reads CASSLDREGETEAFF. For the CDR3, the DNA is TGTGCCAGCAGCTTAGACAGGGAGGGGGAGACTGAAGCTTTCTTT.

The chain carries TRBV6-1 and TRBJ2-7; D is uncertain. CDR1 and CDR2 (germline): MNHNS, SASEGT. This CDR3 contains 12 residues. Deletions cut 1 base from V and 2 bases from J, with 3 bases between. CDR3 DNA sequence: TGTGCCAGCAGTGAAGGGGCCTACGAGCAGTACTTC. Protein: CASSEGAYEQYF.

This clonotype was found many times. This CDR3 is CASSLDRGRTYGYTF. DNA for the CDR3: TGCGCCAGCAGCCTTGACAGGGGCCGTACCTATGGCTACACCTTC. The gene calls are TRBV4-1 and TRBJ1-2; 8 positions agree with TRBD1. This CDR3 spans 15 amino acids. CDR1 and CDR2 (germline): MGHRA, YSYEKL. J gave up 4 bases and V 4 bases, and 8 bases lay outside the gene matches.

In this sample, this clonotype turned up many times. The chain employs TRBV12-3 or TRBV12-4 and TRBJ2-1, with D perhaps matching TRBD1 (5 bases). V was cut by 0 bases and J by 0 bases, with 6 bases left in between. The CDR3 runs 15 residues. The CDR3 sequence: CASSLAQGSYNEQFF. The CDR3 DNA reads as TGTGCCAGCAGTTTAGCGCAGGGCTCCTACAATGAGCAGTTCTTC.

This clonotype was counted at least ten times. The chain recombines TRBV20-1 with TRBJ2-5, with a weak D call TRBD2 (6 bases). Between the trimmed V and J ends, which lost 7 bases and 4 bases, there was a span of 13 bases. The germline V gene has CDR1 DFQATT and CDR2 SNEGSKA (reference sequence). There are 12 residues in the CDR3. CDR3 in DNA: TGCAGTGTGTCCCGGGGAGGAGAGACCCAGTACTTC. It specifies CSVSRGGETQYF.

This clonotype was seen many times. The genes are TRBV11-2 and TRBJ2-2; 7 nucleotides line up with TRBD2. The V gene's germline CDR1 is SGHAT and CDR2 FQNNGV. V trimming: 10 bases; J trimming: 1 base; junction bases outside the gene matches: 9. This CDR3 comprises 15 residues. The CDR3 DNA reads TGTGCCACAGGAATGGTAGCGGGGAACACCGGGGAGCTGTTTTTT. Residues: CATGMVAGNTGELFF.

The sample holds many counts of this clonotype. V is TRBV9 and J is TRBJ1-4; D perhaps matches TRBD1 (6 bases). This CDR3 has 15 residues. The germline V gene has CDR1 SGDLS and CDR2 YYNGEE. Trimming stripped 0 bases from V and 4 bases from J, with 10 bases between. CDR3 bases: TGTGCCAGCAGCGTAGGGGCAGGGGATAATGAAAAACTGTTTTTT. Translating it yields CASSVGAGDNEKLFF.

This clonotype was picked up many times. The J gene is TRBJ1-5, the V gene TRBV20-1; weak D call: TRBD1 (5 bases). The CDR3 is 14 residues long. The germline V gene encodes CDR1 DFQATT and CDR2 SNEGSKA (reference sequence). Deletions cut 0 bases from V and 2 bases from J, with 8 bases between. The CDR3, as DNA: TGCAGTGCTAGAGACGGGGCTGGCAATCAGCCCCAGCATTTT. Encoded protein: CSARDGAGNQPQHF.

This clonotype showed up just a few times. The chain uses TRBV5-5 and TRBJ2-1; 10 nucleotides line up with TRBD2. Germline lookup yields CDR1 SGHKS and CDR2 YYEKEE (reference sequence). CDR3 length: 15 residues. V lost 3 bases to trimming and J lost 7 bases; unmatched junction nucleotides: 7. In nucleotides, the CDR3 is TGTGCCAGCAGCTCTAGCGGGGGAGGCATAAATGAGCAGTTCTTC. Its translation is CASSSSGGGINEQFF.

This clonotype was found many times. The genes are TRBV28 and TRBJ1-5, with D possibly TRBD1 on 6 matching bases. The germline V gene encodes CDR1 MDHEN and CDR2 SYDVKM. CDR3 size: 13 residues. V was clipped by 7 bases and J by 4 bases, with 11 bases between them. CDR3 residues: CASTPTGNQPQHF. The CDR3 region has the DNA TGTGCCAGCACCCCGACAGGTAATCAGCCCCAGCATTTT. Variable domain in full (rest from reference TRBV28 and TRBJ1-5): DVKVTQSSRYLVKRTGEKVFLECVQDMDHENMFWYRQDPGLGLRLIYFSYDVKMKEKGDIPEGYSVSREKKERFSLILESASTNQTSMYLCASTPTGNQPQHFGDGTRLSIL.